A single sample is the source of the 32 T cell receptor beta chains below, sequenced in a study of blood T cell repertoires in COVID-19. Produced via immunoSEQ multiplex PCR; TCRdb's table is partial and in-frame only. The sample yields tens of thousands of clones, 65% to 90% seen once. Input material: peripheral blood. The receptors come from a human donor in a cohort sampled during active COVID-19.

The chain links TRBV25-1 to TRBJ2-7, with 9 nucleotides matching TRBD1. Germline V CDR1 and CDR2: MGHDK, SYGVNS. V was pared by 7 bases and J by 4 bases, with 5 bases of the junction left unmatched. CDR3 length: 13 amino acids. The CDR3 coding sequence is TGTGCCAGCATGTCGGACAGGGGTTACGAGCAGTACTTC. The encoded protein is CASMSDRGYEQYF.

J is TRBJ2-7 and V is TRBV9; D possibly corresponds to TRBD1 (5 bases). The CDR3 covers 14 residues. The V and J ends lost 0 bases and 5 bases respectively, with 12 bases between them. Germline CDR1 reads SGDLS; CDR2 reads YYNGEE. The CDR3 region has the DNA TGTGCCAGCAGCGTAGGGCAGGGCCTAGACGAGCAGTACTTC. This sequence encodes CASSVGQGLDEQYF.

V usage is TRBV28 and J usage is TRBJ2-4; tentatively, D is TRBD1 (6 bases). Per the germline V gene, CDR1 is MDHEN and CDR2 is SYDVKM. This CDR3 is built from 15 residues. The V and J ends lost 2 bases and 3 bases respectively, with 11 bases between them. Written as DNA, the CDR3 is TGTGCCAGCAGTTTACCACAGGGCGGCAAAAACATTCAGTACTTC. Translating it yields CASSLPQGGKNIQYF.

This clone was observed a single time. The chain combines TRBV28 with TRBJ2-1; 7 bases are a match to TRBD2. There are 16 residues in the CDR3. Germline-derived CDR1 and CDR2 are MDHEN and SYDVKM. J lost 3 bases, V lost 4 bases, and 9 bases had no gene match. The CDR3 coding sequence is TGTGCCAGCAGTTCCCCTCTAGCGGAGGTCTACAATGAGCAGTTCTTC. Translated: CASSSPLAEVYNEQFF.

This chain links TRBV30 with TRBJ2-7; 9 bases align to TRBD2. Germline CDR1 and CDR2: GTSNPN and SVGIG (reference sequence). J lost 7 bases, V lost 0 bases, and 10 bases had no gene match. The CDR3 length is 15 residues. As DNA, the CDR3 is TGTGCCTGGAGTGTAGGGGCTAGCGGGGCTACGGAGCAGTACTTC. It encodes CAWSVGASGATEQYF.

The chain carries TRBV7-3 and TRBJ2-7; 7 positions agree with TRBD1. The CDR3 has 16 residues. Germline V gene lookup returns CDR1 SGHTA and CDR2 FQGTGA. With V trimmed by 1 base and J by 5 bases, 11 bases remained unmatched. CDR3 bases: TGTGCCAGCAGCTTAAAGGGCCCGAGACAGGGCCACGAGCAGTACTTC. This encodes CASSLKGPRQGHEQYF.

The chain carries TRBV6-5 and TRBJ2-7, with D unclear. The CDR3 sequence is 10 residues long. Germline lookup yields CDR1 MNHEY and CDR2 SVGAGI. The CDR3 DNA reads TGTGCTACTAAGGAGTACGAGCAGTACTTC. It yields the protein CATKEYEQYF.

The chain employs TRBV5-1 and TRBJ2-3, with TRBD2 matching 9 bases. V gave up 4 bases and J gave up 2 bases; unmatched junction bases: 8. Germline lookup yields CDR1 SGHRS and CDR2 YFSETQ. The CDR3 is made up of 16 amino acids. The CDR3 nucleotides are TGCGCCAGCAGCAATAGCGGGAGACGTAACACAGATACGCAGTATTTT. This codes for CASSNSGRRNTDTQYF.

The CDR3 reads CASSLEGTSNDEQYF. The CDR3 nucleotides are TGTGCCAGCAGCTTAGAAGGGACTAGTAACGACGAGCAGTACTTC. V and J are TRBV11-2 and TRBJ2-7; 8 bases match TRBD2. Trimming removed 0 bases from V and 5 bases from J; junction bases left unmatched: 6. The CDR3 covers 15 residues. The germline V gene has CDR1 SGHAT and CDR2 FQNNGV.

This clone has just a few counts. The gene calls are TRBV3-1 (or the pseudogene TRBV3-2) and TRBJ2-7; D remains unclear. The CDR3 has 12 amino acids. Per germline, CDR1 LGHDT and CDR2 YNNKEL (reference sequence). The V end lost 3 bases, the J end lost 0 bases, and 3 bases lay between the germline ends. CDR3 DNA sequence: TGTGCCAGCAGCCACCTCTCCTACGAGCAGTACTTC. This sequence encodes CASSHLSYEQYF.

This clone is judged medium-sized. The gene calls are TRBV6-1 and TRBJ1-6; no clear D. The V gene's germline CDR1 is MNHNS and CDR2 SASEGT. V was pared by 1 base and J by 10 bases, with 14 bases between. The CDR3 runs 15 residues. The CDR3 DNA reads TGTGCCAGCAGTGAAGAGGTAGGTGGAGGATCACCCCTCCACTTT. This encodes CASSEEVGGGSPLHF.

This clone appeared a single time. The chain uses TRBV2 and TRBJ2-7, with D tentatively TRBD2 (5 bases). Germline V CDR1 and CDR2: SNHLY, FYNNEI. This CDR3 is built from 17 residues. The V gene lost 1 base and the J gene lost 2 bases, with 18 bases spanning the gap. The CDR3 DNA sequence: TGTGCCAGCAGTGAAGGGACGGTCCGGTCCGGGGCCTACGAGCAGTACTTC. It encodes CASSEGTVRSGAYEQYF.

The chain is built from TRBV9 and TRBJ1-5; no clear D gene. Between the trimmed V and J ends, which lost 1 base and 4 bases, there was a span of 6 bases. Germline V gives CDR1 SGDLS, CDR2 YYNGEE. The CDR3 runs to 13 residues. CDR3 sequence (DNA): TGTGCCAGCAGCGTAAGCATAAATCAGCCCCAGCATTTT. Translated, it gives CASSVSINQPQHF.

The rearrangement joins TRBV18 to TRBJ1-6, with D perhaps matching TRBD1 (5 bases). V lost 6 bases to trimming and J lost 6 bases, with 15 bases between them. The CDR3 consists of 15 residues. From germline, CDR1 is KGHSH and CDR2 LQKENI. DNA for the CDR3: TGTGCCAGCTCCCAGGGCCGACCTACTAATTCACCCCTCCACTTT. Its protein is CASSQGRPTNSPLHF.

The chain employs TRBV5-4 and TRBJ2-3, with 8 nucleotides matching TRBD1. Trimming took 4 bases from V and 2 from J; bases not matched to a gene: 12. This CDR3 spans 17 amino acids. Germline V gene sequence: CDR1 SGHNT, CDR2 YYREEE (reference sequence). The CDR3 DNA follows: TGTGCCAGCAGCAACCTACCCAGGGGGCGACTCACAGATACGCAGTATTTT. It yields the protein CASSNLPRGRLTDTQYF.

The rearrangement links TRBV5-1 to TRBJ2-1, with 9 nucleotides matching TRBD2. CDR3 length: 14 amino acids. The V and J ends lost 1 base and 7 bases, in that order; junction bases with no gene match: 3. Germline loops: CDR1 SGHRS, CDR2 YFSETQ. CDR3 in DNA: TGCGCCAGCAGCTTGTCGGCGGGAGGGAATGAGCAGTTCTTC. This sequence encodes CASSLSAGGNEQFF. The whole variable domain, remainder taken from reference TRBV5-1 and TRBJ2-1, is KAGVTQTPRYLIKTRGQQVTLSCSPISGHRSVSWYQQTPGQGLQFLFEYFSETQRNKGNFPGRFSGRQFSNSRSEMNVSTLELGDSALYLCASSLSAGGNEQFFGPGTRLTVL.

This rearrangement joins TRBV29-1 to TRBJ1-1; the D gene is possibly TRBD1 (6 bases). V was trimmed by 8 bases and J by 1 base, leaving 14 bases between them. The V gene's germline CDR1 is SQVTM and CDR2 ANQGSEA. There are 13 residues in the CDR3. The CDR3 region is CSTLGGANTEAFF. CDR3 nucleotide sequence: TGCAGCACCTTGGGGGGGGCGAACACTGAAGCTTTCTTT.

This clone was seen more than once but under ten times. The chain combines TRBV19 with TRBJ2-7, with 12 bases lining up with TRBD2. The CDR3 runs 16 residues. The germline V gene encodes CDR1 LNHDA and CDR2 SQIVND (reference sequence). The V and J ends lost 7 bases and 6 bases, in that order; junction bases with no gene match: 13. The CDR3 reads CASKSSPGLAGGEQYF. The CDR3 region has the DNA TGTGCCAGTAAGTCCTCCCCGGGACTAGCGGGTGGCGAGCAGTACTTC.

This clone came up once. CDR3 in amino acids: CASSLEVEQFF. The DNA for the CDR3 is TGCGCCAGCAGCTTAGAGGTTGAGCAGTTCTTC. The chain joins TRBV5-1 to TRBJ2-1, with no clear D. Germline V CDR1 and CDR2: SGHRS, YFSETQ. The CDR3 consists of 11 residues. V was shortened by 2 bases and J by 9 bases, with 6 bases between the two germline ends.

The chain uses TRBV6-2 or TRBV6-3 and TRBJ1-1; maybe TRBD1 (5 bases). The germline V and J ends were trimmed by 0 bases and 7 bases, with 15 bases remaining between them. The length of the CDR3 is 15 residues. Per the germline V gene, CDR1 is MNHEY and CDR2 is SVGEGT. CDR3 DNA sequence: TGTGCCAGCAGTTACTCAGCGGGGTTAACAGGTGAAGCTTTCTTT. Amino acid sequence: CASSYSAGLTGEAFF.

This chain connects TRBV28 to TRBJ1-6; the D gene is possibly TRBD1 (6 bases). The V gene lost 2 bases and the J gene lost 4 bases, with 15 bases spanning the gap. This CDR3 is built from 17 residues. Germline CDR1 MDHEN, CDR2 SYDVKM. CDR3 amino acids: CASSLRSGHRYNSPLHF. The CDR3 nucleotides read TGTGCCAGCAGTTTACGCTCGGGACACCGGTATAATTCACCCCTCCACTTT.

The chain combines TRBV5-4 with TRBJ1-2, with a weak D call TRBD1 (6 bases). Trimming took 0 bases from V and 9 from J, leaving 21 bases between them. Germline CDR1 reads SGHNT; CDR2 reads YYREEE (reference sequence). The CDR3 runs 16 residues. The CDR3 DNA is TGTGCCAGCAGCTTGGTAAGAGGGACAACAGGGAGTAGCTACACCTTC. This translates into CASSLVRGTTGSSYTF.

V usage is TRBV6-5 and J usage is TRBJ2-2; weak D call: TRBD2 (5 bases). The V and J ends lost 2 bases and 7 bases respectively, with 17 bases between them. Germline CDR1 and CDR2: MNHEY and SVGAGI. The CDR3 extends over 16 amino acids. CDR3 nucleotides: TGTGCCAGCAGTTACGTCCCGGGGAGTGTTCTCGGGGAGCTGTTTTTT. Translating gives CASSYVPGSVLGELFF.

The gene calls are TRBV2 and TRBJ1-2; tentative D call: TRBD1 (5 bases). The germline gives CDR1 SNHLY, CDR2 FYNNEI. The length of the CDR3 is 13 residues. V shed 6 bases and J shed 4 bases, with 12 bases lying between them. Here the CDR3 reads CASRSGGTYGYTF. The CDR3 DNA is TGTGCCAGCAGATCCGGGGGGACCTATGGCTACACCTTC.

The V call is TRBV28, the J call TRBJ2-5; TRBD1 matches at 10 bases. Germline values: CDR1 MDHEN, CDR2 SYDVKM. V dropped 5 bases and J dropped 5; count of bases not matched to a gene: 11. There are 16 residues in the CDR3. CDR3 DNA sequence: TGTGCCAGCAGTCACCGACAGGGGGCGCGACGGGAGACCCAGTACTTC. Its translation is CASSHRQGARRETQYF.

The chain combines TRBV7-9 with TRBJ2-7; tentative D call: TRBD1 (6 bases). The germline V gene has CDR1 SEHNR and CDR2 FQNEAQ (reference sequence). V was cut by 0 bases and J by 7 bases, with 16 bases left in between. The CDR3 has 15 amino acids. The CDR3 protein is CASSLAETGLVEQYF. CDR3 nucleotides: TGTGCCAGCAGCTTAGCCGAGACAGGCTTGGTAGAGCAGTACTTC.

The chain links TRBV19 to TRBJ2-1, with 7 nucleotides matching TRBD2. The ends lost 5 bases at V and 6 bases at J; junction bases unmatched: 13. This CDR3 has 16 residues. Germline CDR1 and CDR2: LNHDA and SQIVND (reference sequence). In nucleotides, the CDR3 is TGTGCCAGTAGTCCCCCCGGACTAGAGAGGGGCAATGAGCAGTTCTTC. Amino acids: CASSPPGLERGNEQFF.

The CDR3 loop reads CASSLGGVEQYF. The CDR3 bases are TGTGCCAGCAGCTTAGGGGGGGTTGAGCAGTACTTC. This chain connects TRBV7-2 to TRBJ2-7, with D possibly matching TRBD2 (6 bases). The CDR3 spans 12 residues. Germline CDR1 SGHTA, CDR2 FQGNSA. V was clipped by 1 base and J by 7 bases, with 8 bases between them.

This clone has only one observation. This chain joins TRBV28 and TRBJ1-1, with 7 bases matching TRBD1. The length of the CDR3 is 13 residues. The V gene end was trimmed by 4 bases and the J gene end by 1 base; junction bases not matched to a gene: 0. Germline V gene lookup returns CDR1 MDHEN and CDR2 SYDVKM. CDR3 in amino acids: CASSWTGNTEAFF. The CDR3 bases are TGTGCCAGCAGTTGGACAGGGAACACTGAAGCTTTCTTT.

This clone was recorded only once. The chain uses TRBV6-5 and TRBJ2-7; TRBD2 matches 8 bases. This CDR3 comprises 14 residues. Germline CDR1 is MNHEY and CDR2 is SVGAGI. The junction had 7 bases not matched to a gene; V was cut back by 0 bases and J by 9 bases. The CDR3 DNA reads TGTGCCAGCAGTTACTCCGGGAGGGCCCTTCTGCAGTACTTC. It yields the protein CASSYSGRALLQYF.

The chain links TRBV19 to TRBJ2-6; tentative D call: TRBD1 (6 bases). This CDR3 is built from 16 residues. CDR1 is LNHDA, CDR2 SQIVND, per germline (reference sequence). V was trimmed by 4 bases and J by 0 bases, leaving 10 bases between them. Here the CDR3 reads CASSKRGTSGANVLTF. CDR3 bases: TGTGCCAGTAGTAAGAGGGGGACCTCTGGGGCCAACGTCCTGACTTTC.

The rearrangement links TRBV28 to TRBJ2-3, with D hard to call. V shed 8 bases and J shed 4 bases, with 4 bases lying between them. Germline V gene data show CDR1 as MDHEN and CDR2 as SYDVKM. The CDR3 totals 10 residues. CDR3 sequence reads: CASVADTQYF. The CDR3 DNA reads TGTGCCAGCGTCGCAGATACGCAGTATTTT.